This record looks at one TCR beta chain sequence and its context. Its antigen is unidentified. This record comes from a study of T cell responses to AZD1222 COVID-19 vaccine. The study's findings and limits: Along spike, vaccine-associated CD4 TCRs were found throughout, with dominance at 160-218 and 743-854.

Using immunoSEQ multiplex PCR, the repertoire was profiled, and TCRdb retains in-frame clones only, with some absent. The data show around 150,000 clones, about 93% seen once. The germline V and J ends were trimmed by 2 bases and 7 bases, with 15 bases remaining between them. This CDR3 comprises 14 residues. CDR1 is SEHNR and CDR2 is FQNEAQ in the germline V gene (reference sequence). Pooled in the analysis were second doses at about 4 or about 12 weeks. This receptor was taken from an adult who received the AZD1222 COVID-19 vaccine. V and J are TRBV7-9 and TRBJ2-7; D is unclear. This specimen consisted of peripheral blood, obtained 28 days after the second AZD1222 dose. The CDR3 spells CASSLIVGRSEQYF. The CDR3 nucleotides are TGTGCCAGCAGCTTAATCGTAGGGCGGTCGGAGCAGTACTTC. The complete variable domain, with remaining parts taken from reference TRBV7-9 and TRBJ2-7, reads DTGVSQNPRHKITKRGQNVTFRCDPISEHNRLYWYRQTLGQGPEFLTYFQNEAQLEKSRLLSDRFSAERPKGSFSTLEIQRTEQGDSAMYLCASSLIVGRSEQYFGPGTRLTVT.